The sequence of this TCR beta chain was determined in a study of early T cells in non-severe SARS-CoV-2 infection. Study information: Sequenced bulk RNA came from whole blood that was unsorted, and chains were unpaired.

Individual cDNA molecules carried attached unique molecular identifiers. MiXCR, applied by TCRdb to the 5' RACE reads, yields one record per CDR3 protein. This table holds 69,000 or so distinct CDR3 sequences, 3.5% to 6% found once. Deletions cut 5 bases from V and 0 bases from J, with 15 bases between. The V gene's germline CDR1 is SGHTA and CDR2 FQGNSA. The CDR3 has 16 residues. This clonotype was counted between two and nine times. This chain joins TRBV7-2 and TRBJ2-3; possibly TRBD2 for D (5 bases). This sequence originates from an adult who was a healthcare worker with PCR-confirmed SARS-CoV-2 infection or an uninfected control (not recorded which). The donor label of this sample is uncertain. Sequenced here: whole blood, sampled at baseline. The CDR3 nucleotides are TGTGCCAGCAGCCAGAGGGATGGGCCCAGCACAGATACGCAGTATTTT. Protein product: CASSQRDGPSTDTQYF.